This record concerns one T cell receptor (beta chain) sequence. The germline gene is not matched at one end of the junction; a read error may be the cause. The same CDR3 arises from other DNA sequences in this sample as well. The sample originates from a study of sequential checkpoint blockade in melanoma. As for treatment: randomized to nivolumab then ipilimumab (arm A) or the reverse (arm B). PBMC sorting kept live CD3+CD8+ cells without CD19 or CD56. Germline CDR1 reads MDHEN; CDR2 reads SYDVKM. The CDR3 sequence is 14 residues long. Repertoires were generated with immunoSEQ multiplex PCR, while TCRdb's copy carries only in-frame clones and drops some. The sample carries about 20,000 clones, more than 60% recorded once.

V and J are TRBV28 and TRBJ2-7; 8 bases map to TRBD2. The input for sequencing was CD8+ T cells sorted from blood (inferred from file names), taken from a patient given nivolumab and ipilimumab in sequence. The clonotype comes from a human donor with melanoma. The DNA for the CDR3 is TGTGCCAGCAGTTTCCCGGGGGGGGGCTACGAGCAGTACTTT. It yields the protein CASSFPGGGYEQYF.